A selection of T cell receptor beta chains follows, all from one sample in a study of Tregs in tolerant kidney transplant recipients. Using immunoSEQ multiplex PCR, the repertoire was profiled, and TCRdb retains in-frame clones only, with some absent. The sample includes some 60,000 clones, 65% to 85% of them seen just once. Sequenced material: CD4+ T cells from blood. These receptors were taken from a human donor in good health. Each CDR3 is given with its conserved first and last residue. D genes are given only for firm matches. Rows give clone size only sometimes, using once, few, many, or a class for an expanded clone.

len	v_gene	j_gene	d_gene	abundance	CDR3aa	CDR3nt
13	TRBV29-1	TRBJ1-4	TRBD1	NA	CSVGTGAREKLFF	TGCAGCGTGGGGACAGGGGCGAGAGAAAAACTGTTTTTT
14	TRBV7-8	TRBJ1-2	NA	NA	CASSLASREDGYTF	TGTGCCAGCAGCTTAGCGAGTCGGGAAGATGGCTACACCTTC
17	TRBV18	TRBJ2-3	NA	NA	CASSLLRGRRYGDTQYF	TGTGCCAGCTCACTACTGCGGGGGCGCCGTTATGGGGATACGCAGTATTTT
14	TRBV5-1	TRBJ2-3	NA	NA	CASSSRGNTDTQYF	TGCGCCAGCAGCTCCCGGGGTAACACAGATACGCAGTATTTT
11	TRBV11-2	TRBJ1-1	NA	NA	CASRWDTEAFF	TGTGCCAGCAGGTGGGACACTGAAGCTTTCTTT
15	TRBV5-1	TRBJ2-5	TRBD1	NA	CASSPVDRGRETQYF	TGCGCCAGCAGCCCGGTGGACAGGGGTCGAGAGACCCAGTACTTC
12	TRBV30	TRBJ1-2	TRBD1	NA	CACMDRADGYTF	TGTGCCTGTATGGACAGGGCGGATGGCTACACCTTC
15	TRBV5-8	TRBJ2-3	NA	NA	CVSSLRAGGLDTQYF	TGTGTCAGCAGCTTGCGGGCCGGGGGCCTAGATACGCAGTATTTT
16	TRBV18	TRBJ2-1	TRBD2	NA	CASSWGLPFSYNEQFF	TGTGCCAGCTCCTGGGGACTACCATTCTCCTACAATGAGCAGTTCTTC
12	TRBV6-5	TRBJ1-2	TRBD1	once	CASSTGGYGYTF	TGTGCCAGCAGTACAGGGGGCTATGGCTACACCTTC
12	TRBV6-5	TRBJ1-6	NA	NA	CASSPNNSPLHF	TGTGCCAGCAGTCCTAATAATTCACCCCTCCACTTT
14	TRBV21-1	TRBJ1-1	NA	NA	CASSKPGADTEAFF	TGTGCCAGCAGCAAGCCCGGGGCGGACACTGAAGCTTTCTTT
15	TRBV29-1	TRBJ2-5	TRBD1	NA	CSGDYRDRGRETQYF	TGCAGCGGGGACTACCGGGACAGGGGGCGAGAGACCCAGTACTTC
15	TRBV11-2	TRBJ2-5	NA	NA	CASSSQEKAQETQYF	TGTGCCAGCAGCTCACAAGAGAAGGCCCAAGAGACCCAGTACTTC
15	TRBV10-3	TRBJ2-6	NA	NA	CAISDGGEGANVLTF	TGTGCCATCAGTGATGGGGGTGAGGGGGCCAACGTCCTGACTTTC
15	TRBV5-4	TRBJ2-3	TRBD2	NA	CASSLRTRRLHTQYF	TGTGCCAGCAGCTTGAGGACTAGACGGTTACATACGCAGTATTTT
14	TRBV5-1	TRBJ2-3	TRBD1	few	CASSSQGGTDTQYF	TGCGCCAGCAGCTCTCAGGGGGGCACAGATACGCAGTATTTT
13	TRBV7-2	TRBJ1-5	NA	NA	CASSLGVDRFPHF	TGTGCCAGCAGCTTAGGGGTGGACAGATTCCCGCATTTT
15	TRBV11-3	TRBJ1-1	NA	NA	CASSLESGSGTEAFF	TGTGCCAGCAGCTTAGAATCAGGGTCAGGCACTGAAGCTTTCTTT
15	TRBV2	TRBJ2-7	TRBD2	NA	CASRRGLASSYEQYF	TGTGCCAGCAGGAGGGGACTAGCGAGCTCCTACGAGCAGTACTTC
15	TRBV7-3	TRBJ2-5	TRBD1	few	CASSLTGARGETQYF	TGTGCCAGCAGTCTAACAGGGGCCAGGGGAGAGACCCAGTACTTC
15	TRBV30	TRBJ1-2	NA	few	CAWSASGGGPYGYTF	TGTGCCTGGAGTGCCTCTGGTGGGGGGCCCTATGGCTACACCTTC
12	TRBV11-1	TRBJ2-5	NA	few	CASSPGKETQYF	TGTGCCAGCAGCCCCGGCAAAGAGACCCAGTACTTC
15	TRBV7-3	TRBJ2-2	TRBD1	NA	CASSRDRDNTGELFF	TGTGCCAGCAGCCGGGACAGGGATAACACCGGGGAGCTGTTTTTT
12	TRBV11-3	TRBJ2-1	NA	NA	CASGMQGNEQFF	TGTGCCAGCGGTATGCAGGGCAATGAGCAGTTCTTC
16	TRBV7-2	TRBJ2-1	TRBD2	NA	CASSLSGLAGHNEQFF	TGTGCCAGCAGCTTGTCGGGACTAGCGGGACACAATGAGCAGTTCTTC
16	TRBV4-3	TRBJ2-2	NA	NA	CASSQQLGDLAGELFF	TGCGCCAGCAGCCAACAGTTGGGGGATCTTGCCGGGGAGCTGTTTTTT
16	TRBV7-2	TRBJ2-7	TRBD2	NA	CASSQISLAGGPEQYF	TGTGCCAGCAGCCAAATCTCACTAGCGGGAGGGCCGGAGCAGTACTTC
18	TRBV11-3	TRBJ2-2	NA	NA	CASSLDKMGEKNTGELFF	TGTGCCAGCAGCTTAGATAAAATGGGGGAGAAGAACACCGGGGAGCTGTTTTTT
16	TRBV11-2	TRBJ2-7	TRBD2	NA	CASSLSGLERDHEQYF	TGTGCCAGCAGCTTATCAGGACTGGAGCGGGACCACGAGCAGTACTTC
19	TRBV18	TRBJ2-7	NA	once	CASSPSRGTDRAGAYEQYF	TGTGCCAGCTCACCAAGCCGAGGGACAGACCGAGCGGGGGCCTACGAGCAGTACTTC
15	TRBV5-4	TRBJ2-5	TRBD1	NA	CASSSPGQGQETQYF	TGTGCCAGCAGCTCCCCGGGACAGGGGCAAGAGACCCAGTACTTC
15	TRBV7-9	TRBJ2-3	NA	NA	CASRITLASTDTQYF	TGTGCCAGCAGGATCACCCTGGCTAGCACAGATACGCAGTATTTT
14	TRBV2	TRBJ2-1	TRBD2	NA	CASKSRTSNNEQFF	TGTGCCAGCAAGAGTAGGACTAGTAACAATGAGCAGTTCTTC
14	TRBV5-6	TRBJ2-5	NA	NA	CASSLVAGDTTQYF	TGTGCCAGCAGCTTGGTGGCGGGGGACACGACCCAGTACTTC
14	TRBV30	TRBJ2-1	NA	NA	CAWVRGRSYNEQFF	TGTGCCTGGGTGAGGGGGAGGTCCTACAATGAGCAGTTCTTC
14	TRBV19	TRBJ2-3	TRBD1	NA	CASKDRGYTDTQYF	TGTGCCAGTAAGGACAGGGGATACACAGATACGCAGTATTTT
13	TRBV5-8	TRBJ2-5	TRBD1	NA	CASYRDRQETQYF	TGTGCCAGCTACCGGGACAGACAAGAGACCCAGTACTTC
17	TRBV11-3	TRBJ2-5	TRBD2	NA	CASSLPGLAGGGETQYF	TGTGCCAGCAGCCTACCGGGACTAGCGGGAGGGGGCGAGACCCAGTACTTC
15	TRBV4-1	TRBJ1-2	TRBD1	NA	CASSHTTDRWYGYTF	TGCGCCAGCAGCCATACCACGGACAGGTGGTATGGCTACACCTTC
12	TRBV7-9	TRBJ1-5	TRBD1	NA	CASQDRDQPQHF	TGTGCCAGCCAGGACAGGGACCAGCCCCAGCATTTT
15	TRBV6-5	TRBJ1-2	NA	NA	CASSYEGIDPYGYTF	TGTGCCAGCAGTTACGAGGGGATTGACCCCTATGGCTACACCTTC